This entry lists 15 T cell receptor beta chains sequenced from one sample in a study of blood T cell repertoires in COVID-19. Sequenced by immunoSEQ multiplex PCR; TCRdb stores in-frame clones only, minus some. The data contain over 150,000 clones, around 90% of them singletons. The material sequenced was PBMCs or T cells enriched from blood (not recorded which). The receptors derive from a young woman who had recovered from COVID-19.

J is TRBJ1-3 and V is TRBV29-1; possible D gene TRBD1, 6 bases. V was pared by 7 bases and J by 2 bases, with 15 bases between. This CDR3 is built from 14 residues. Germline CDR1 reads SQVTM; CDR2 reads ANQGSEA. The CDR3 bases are TGCAGCGCCATAGGCAGGGGCCCTGGAAACACCATATATTTT. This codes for CSAIGRGPGNTIYF.

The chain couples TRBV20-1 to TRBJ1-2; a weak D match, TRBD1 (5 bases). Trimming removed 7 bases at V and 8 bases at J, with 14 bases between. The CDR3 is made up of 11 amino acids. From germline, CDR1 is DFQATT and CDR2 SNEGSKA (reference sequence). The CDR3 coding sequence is TGCAGTGAGGGGCGAATACAAGGCTACACCTTC. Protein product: CSEGRIQGYTF.

CDR3 sequence (DNA): TGCAGCGTTGAGGTCGGGGGTAGGGATACGCAGTATTTT. Translating it yields CSVEVGGRDTQYF. The V call is TRBV29-1, the J call TRBJ2-3, with D perhaps TRBD2 (6 bases). The CDR3 contains 13 residues. With 3 bases removed from V and 6 bases from J, the gap between germline ends came to 13 bases. Germline V gene lookup returns CDR1 SQVTM and CDR2 ANQGSEA.

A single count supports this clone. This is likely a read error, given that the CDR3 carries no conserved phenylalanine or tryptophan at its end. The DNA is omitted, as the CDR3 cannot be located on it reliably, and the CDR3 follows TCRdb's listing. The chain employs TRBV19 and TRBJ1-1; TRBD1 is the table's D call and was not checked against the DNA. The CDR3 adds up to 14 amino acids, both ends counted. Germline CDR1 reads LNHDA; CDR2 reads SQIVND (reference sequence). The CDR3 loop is CASSDAFRTGGLLV.

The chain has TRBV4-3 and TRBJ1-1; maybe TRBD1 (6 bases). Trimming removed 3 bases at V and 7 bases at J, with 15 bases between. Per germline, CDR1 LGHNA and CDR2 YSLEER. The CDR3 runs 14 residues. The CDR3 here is CASSQTLTGIEAFF. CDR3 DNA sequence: TGCGCCAGCAGCCAGACTCTGACAGGCATTGAAGCTTTCTTT.

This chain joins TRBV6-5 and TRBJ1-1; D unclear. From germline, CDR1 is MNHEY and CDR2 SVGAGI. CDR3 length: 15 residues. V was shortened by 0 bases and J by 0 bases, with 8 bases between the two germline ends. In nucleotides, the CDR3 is TGTGCCAGCAGTTACTCTATGCGAATGAACACTGAAGCTTTCTTT. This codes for CASSYSMRMNTEAFF.

CDR3 amino acids: CASSLAGGGFYGYTF. CDR3 DNA sequence: TGTGCCAGCAGCTTAGCCGGGGGTGGGTTCTATGGCTACACCTTC. The rearrangement uses TRBV7-2 and TRBJ1-2, with D possibly being TRBD1 (5 bases). V was trimmed by 0 bases and J by 4 bases, leaving 12 bases between them. CDR1 is SGHTA, CDR2 FQGNSA, per germline. The CDR3 runs 15 residues.

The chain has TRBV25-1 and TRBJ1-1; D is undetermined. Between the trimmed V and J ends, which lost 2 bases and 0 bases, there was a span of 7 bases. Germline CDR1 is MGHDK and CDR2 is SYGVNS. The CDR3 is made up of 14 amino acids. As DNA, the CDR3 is TGTGCCAGCAGTGAAGGAGTTCTGAACACTGAAGCTTTCTTT. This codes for CASSEGVLNTEAFF. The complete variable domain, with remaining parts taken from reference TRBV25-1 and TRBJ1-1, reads EADIYQTPRYLVIGTGKKITLECSQTMGHDKMYWYQQDPGMELHLIHYSYGVNSTEKGDLSSESTVSRIRTEHFPLTLESARPSHTSQYLCASSEGVLNTEAFFGQGTRLTVV.

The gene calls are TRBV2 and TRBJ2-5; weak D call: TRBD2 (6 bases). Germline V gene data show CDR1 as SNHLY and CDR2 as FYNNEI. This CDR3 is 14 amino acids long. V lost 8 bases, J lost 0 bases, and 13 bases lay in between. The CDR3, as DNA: TGTGCCAGCCGGGAGTACAGAAACCAAGAGACCCAGTACTTC. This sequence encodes CASREYRNQETQYF.

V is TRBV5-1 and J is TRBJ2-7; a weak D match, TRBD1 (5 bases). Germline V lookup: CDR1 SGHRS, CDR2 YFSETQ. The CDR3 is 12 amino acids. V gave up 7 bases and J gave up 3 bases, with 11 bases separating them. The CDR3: CASSDNNYEQYF. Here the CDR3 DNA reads TGCGCCAGCTCGGACAATAACTACGAGCAGTACTTC. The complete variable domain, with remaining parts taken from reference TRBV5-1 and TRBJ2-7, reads KAGVTQTPRYLIKTRGQQVTLSCSPISGHRSVSWYQQTPGQGLQFLFEYFSETQRNKGNFPGRFSGRQFSNSRSEMNVSTLELGDSALYLCASSDNNYEQYFGPGTRLTVT.

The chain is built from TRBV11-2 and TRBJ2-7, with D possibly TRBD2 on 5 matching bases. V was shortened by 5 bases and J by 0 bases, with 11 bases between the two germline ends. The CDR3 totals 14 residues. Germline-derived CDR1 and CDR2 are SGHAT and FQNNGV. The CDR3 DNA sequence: TGTGCCAGCAGCATCGACCGGGGCTCCTACGAGCAGTACTTC. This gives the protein CASSIDRGSYEQYF.

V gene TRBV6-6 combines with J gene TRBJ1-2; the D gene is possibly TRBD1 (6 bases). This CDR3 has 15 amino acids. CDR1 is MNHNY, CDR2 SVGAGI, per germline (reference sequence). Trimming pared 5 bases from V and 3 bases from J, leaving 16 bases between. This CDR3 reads CASSASGGEDYGYTF. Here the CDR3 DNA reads TGTGCCAGCAGTGCTTCGGGGGGCGAGGACTATGGCTACACCTTC.

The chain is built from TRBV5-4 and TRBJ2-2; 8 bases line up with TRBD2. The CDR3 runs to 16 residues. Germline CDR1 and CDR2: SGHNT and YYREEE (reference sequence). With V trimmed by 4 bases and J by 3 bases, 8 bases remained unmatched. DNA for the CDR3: TGTGCCAGCAGCCTTCGGGCACTAGCGGACACCGGGGAGCTGTTTTTT. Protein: CASSLRALADTGELFF. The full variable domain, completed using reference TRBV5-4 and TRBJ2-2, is ETGVTQSPTHLIKTRGQQVTLRCSSQSGHNTVSWYQQALGQGPQFIFQYYREEENGRGNFPPRFSGLQFPNYSSELNVNALELDDSALYLCASSLRALADTGELFFGEGSRLTVL.

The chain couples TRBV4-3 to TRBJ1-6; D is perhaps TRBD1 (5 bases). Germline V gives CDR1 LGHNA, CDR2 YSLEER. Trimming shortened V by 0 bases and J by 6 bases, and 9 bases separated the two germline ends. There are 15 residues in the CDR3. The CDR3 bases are TGCGCCAGCAGCCAAGATGGCGGGGGTAATTCACCCCTCCACTTT. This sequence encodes CASSQDGGGNSPLHF.

CDR3 nucleotide sequence: TGTGCCAGCAGTCCCCCGGGACAGGAAAATTCACCCCTCCACTTT. The encoded protein is CASSPPGQENSPLHF. The chain is built from TRBV6-5 and TRBJ1-6, with 8 bases identical to TRBD1. V shed 5 bases, J shed 7 bases, and the junction held 7 bases outside the gene matches. This CDR3 comprises 15 residues. Germline V lookup: CDR1 MNHEY, CDR2 SVGAGI.